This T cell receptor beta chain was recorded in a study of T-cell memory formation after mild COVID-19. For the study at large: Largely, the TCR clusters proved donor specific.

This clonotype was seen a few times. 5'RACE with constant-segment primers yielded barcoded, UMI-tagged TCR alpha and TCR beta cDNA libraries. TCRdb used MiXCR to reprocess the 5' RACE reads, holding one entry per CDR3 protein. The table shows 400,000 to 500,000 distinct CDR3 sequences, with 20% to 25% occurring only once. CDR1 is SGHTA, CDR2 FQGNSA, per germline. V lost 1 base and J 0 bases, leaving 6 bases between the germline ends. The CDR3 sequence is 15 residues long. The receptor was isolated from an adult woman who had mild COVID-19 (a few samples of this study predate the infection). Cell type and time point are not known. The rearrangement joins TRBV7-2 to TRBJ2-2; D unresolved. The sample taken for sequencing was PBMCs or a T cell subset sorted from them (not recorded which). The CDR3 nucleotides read TGTGCCAGCAGCTTAGACAACCCGAACACCGGGGAGCTGTTTTTT. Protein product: CASSLDNPNTGELFF.